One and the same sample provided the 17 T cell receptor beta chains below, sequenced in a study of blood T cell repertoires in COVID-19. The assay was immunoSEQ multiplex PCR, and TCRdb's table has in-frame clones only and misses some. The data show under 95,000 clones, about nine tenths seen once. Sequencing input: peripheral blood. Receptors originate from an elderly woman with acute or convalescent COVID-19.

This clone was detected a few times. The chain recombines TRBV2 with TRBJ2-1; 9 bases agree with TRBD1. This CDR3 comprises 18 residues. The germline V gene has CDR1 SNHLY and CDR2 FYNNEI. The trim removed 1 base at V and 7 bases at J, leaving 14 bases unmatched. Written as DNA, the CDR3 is TGTGCCAGCAGTGAAGGGAGTCTTCGGGGACAGGGTAAGAATGAGCAGTTCTTC. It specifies CASSEGSLRGQGKNEQFF.

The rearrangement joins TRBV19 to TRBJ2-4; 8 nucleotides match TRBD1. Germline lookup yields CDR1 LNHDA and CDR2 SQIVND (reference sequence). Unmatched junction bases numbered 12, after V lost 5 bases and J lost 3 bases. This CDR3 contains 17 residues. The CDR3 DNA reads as TGTGCCAGTAGTGCGTTCGGGACAGGCAAACTCAAAAACATTCAGTACTTC. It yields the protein CASSAFGTGKLKNIQYF.

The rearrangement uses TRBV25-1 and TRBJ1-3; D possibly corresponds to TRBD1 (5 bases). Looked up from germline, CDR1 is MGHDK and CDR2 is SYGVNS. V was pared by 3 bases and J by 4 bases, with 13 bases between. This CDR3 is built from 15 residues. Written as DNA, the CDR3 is TGTGCCAGCAGTGATACCAGGGTGGGAGGAAACACCATATATTTT. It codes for CASSDTRVGGNTIYF.

The CDR3 loop reads CASSPRTAQETQYF. CDR3 sequence (DNA): TGTGCCAGCAGCCCCAGGACAGCCCAAGAGACCCAGTACTTC. The chain employs TRBV7-8 and TRBJ2-5; D is perhaps TRBD1 (6 bases). This CDR3 region has 14 residues. Germline values: CDR1 SGHVS, CDR2 FQNEAQ. V was shortened by 5 bases and J by 1 base, with 11 bases between the two germline ends. The complete variable domain, with remaining parts taken from reference TRBV7-8 and TRBJ2-5, reads GAGVSQSPRYKVAKRGQDVALRCDPISGHVSLFWYQQALGQGPEFLTYFQNEAQLDKSGLPSDRFFAERPEGSVSTLKIQRTQQEDSAVYLCASSPRTAQETQYFGPGTRLLVL.

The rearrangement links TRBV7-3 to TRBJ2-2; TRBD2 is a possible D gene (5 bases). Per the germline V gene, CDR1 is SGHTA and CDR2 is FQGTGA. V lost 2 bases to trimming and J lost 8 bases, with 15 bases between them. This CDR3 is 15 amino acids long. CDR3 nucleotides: TGTGCCAGCAGCTTAGAAGTCGCAAGCGGAGGGGAGCTGTTTTTT. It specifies CASSLEVASGGELFF.

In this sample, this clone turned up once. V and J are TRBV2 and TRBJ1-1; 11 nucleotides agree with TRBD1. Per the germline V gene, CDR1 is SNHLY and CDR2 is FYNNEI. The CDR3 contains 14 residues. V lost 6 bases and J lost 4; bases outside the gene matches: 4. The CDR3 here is CASRSGTGGTEAFF. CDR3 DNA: TGTGCCAGCAGGTCCGGGACAGGGGGCACTGAAGCTTTCTTT.

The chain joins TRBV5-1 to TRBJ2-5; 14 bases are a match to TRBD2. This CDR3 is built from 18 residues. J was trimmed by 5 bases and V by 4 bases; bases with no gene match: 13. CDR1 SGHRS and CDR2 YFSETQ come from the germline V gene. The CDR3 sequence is CASSPGLAGASKGETQYF. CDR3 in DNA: TGCGCCAGCAGCCCGGGACTAGCGGGAGCCTCCAAGGGGGAGACCCAGTACTTC. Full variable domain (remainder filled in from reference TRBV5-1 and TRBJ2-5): KAGVTQTPRYLIKTRGQQVTLSCSPISGHRSVSWYQQTPGQGLQFLFEYFSETQRNKGNFPGRFSGRQFSNSRSEMNVSTLELGDSALYLCASSPGLAGASKGETQYFGPGTRLLVL.

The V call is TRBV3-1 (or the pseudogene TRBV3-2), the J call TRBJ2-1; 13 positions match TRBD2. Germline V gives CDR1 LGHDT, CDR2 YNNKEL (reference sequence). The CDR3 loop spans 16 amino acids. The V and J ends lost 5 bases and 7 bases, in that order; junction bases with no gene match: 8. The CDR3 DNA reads TGTGCCAGCAGCAATACCGGGACTAGCGGGAAAAATGAGCAGTTCTTC. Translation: CASSNTGTSGKNEQFF.

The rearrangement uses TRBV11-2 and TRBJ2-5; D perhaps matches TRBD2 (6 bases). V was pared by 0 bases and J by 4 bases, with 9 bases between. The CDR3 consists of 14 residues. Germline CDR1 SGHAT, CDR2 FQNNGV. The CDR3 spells CASSLDGGRETQYF. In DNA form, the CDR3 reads TGTGCCAGCAGCTTAGATGGAGGGAGAGAGACCCAGTACTTC. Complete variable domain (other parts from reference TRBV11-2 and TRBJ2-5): EAGVAQSPRYKIIEKRQSVAFWCNPISGHATLYWYQQILGQGPKLLIQFQNNGVVDDSQLPKDRFSAERLKGVDSTLKIQPAKLEDSAVYLCASSLDGGRETQYFGPGTRLLVL.

In nucleotides, the CDR3 is TGTGCCAGCAGCCAAGTGGGGGCAGGTCTTAATGAAAAACTGTTTTTT. It is translated as CASSQVGAGLNEKLFF. The chain carries TRBV4-2 and TRBJ1-4; tentatively, D is TRBD1 (6 bases). The CDR3 consists of 16 residues. Germline values: CDR1 LGHNA, CDR2 YNFKEQ. V lost 1 base and J 4 bases, leaving 13 bases between the germline ends.

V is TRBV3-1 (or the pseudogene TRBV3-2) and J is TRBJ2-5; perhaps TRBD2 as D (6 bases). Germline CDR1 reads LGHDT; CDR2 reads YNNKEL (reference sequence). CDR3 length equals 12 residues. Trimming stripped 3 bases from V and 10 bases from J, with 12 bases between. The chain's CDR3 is CASSQGPGSQYF. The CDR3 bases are TGTGCCAGCAGCCAGGGGCCCGGGAGCCAGTACTTC.

The CDR3 loop reads CASSLALTGGGYTF. The CDR3 DNA reads as TGTGCCAGCAGCTTAGCGCTTACAGGGGGTGGCTACACCTTC. The V call is TRBV7-9, the J call TRBJ1-2; 8 positions agree with TRBD1. Trimming at V came to 0 bases and at J to 7 bases, leaving 4 bases not matched to a gene. From germline, CDR1 is SEHNR and CDR2 FQNEAQ (reference sequence). The CDR3 contains 14 residues.

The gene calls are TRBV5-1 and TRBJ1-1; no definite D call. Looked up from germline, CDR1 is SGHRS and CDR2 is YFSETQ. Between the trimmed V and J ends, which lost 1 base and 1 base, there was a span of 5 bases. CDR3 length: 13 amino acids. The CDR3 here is CASSLKQNTEAFF. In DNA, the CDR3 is TGCGCCAGCAGCTTGAAACAGAACACTGAAGCTTTCTTT.

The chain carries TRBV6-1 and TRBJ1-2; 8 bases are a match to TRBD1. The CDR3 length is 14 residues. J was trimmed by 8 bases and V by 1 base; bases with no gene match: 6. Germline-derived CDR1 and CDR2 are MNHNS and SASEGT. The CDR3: CASSEVQGARGYTF. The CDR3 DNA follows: TGTGCCAGCAGTGAAGTTCAGGGGGCGCGAGGCTACACCTTC.

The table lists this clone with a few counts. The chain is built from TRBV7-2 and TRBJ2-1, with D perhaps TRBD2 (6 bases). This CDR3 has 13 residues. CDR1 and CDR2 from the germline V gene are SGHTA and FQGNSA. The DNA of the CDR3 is TGTGCTCAGGCTAGCGCTACTTACAATGAGCAGTTCTTC. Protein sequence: CAQASATYNEQFF. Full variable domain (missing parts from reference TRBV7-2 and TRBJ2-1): GAGVSQSPSNKVTEKGKDVELRCDPISGHTALYWYRQSLGQGLEFLIYFQGNSAPDKSGLPSDRFSAERTGGSVSTLTIQRTQQEDSAVYLCAQASATYNEQFFGPGTRLTVL.

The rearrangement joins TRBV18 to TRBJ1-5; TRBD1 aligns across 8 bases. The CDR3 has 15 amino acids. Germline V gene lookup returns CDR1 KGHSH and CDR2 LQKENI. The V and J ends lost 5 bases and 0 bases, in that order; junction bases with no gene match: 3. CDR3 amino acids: CASSTGQGSNQPQHF. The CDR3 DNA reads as TGTGCCAGCTCAACTGGACAGGGTAGCAATCAGCCCCAGCATTTT.

The CDR3 region has the DNA TGTGCCAGCAGGAAACAGGGAGGGAGCACAGATACGCAGTATTTT. Translated, it gives CASRKQGGSTDTQYF. The chain links TRBV27 to TRBJ2-3, with D perhaps TRBD2 (7 bases). This CDR3 comprises 15 residues. Germline V CDR1 and CDR2: MNHEY, SMNVEV (reference sequence). Between the trimmed V and J ends, which lost 6 bases and 0 bases, there was a span of 13 bases.